This TCR beta chain was sequenced during a study of shared clonotypes between healthy human individuals (dated by TCRdb to 2020 to 2022). Regarding the study in general: A couple of women and a few men aged 18 to 49 years were included in the cohort. For each donor, CD4 naive and CD4 memory were each given three plates, CD8 naive was given two plates, and CD8 memory was given one plate. To estimate repertoire size and how much clonotypes are shared between individuals, the study performed deep sequencing of blood TCR repertoires from a few healthy adults. To increase sequencing depth and limit assay-specific biases, different laboratories used diverse techniques to prepare libraries and sequence TCR repertoires. Per donor, leukapheresis produced somewhere between about 0.94 and 9 billion PBMCs.

CD8 naive samples were obtained by positive selection for CCR7 among CD45RO-negative cells, yielding a CD45RA+CCR7+ population from which TemRA cells were excluded. Healthy HIV-negative adults with no recently reported acute infections or vaccinations were included as donors. Every donor was a Caucasian adult living in Nashville, Tennessee, USA. Blood was collected by leukapheresis, and PBMCs were isolated by Ficoll-Histopaque density gradient centrifugation and then cryopreserved in liquid nitrogen vapor phase. Analytical flow cytometry was used to check the purity and quantity of each magnetically sorted T cell population. Genomic DNA was isolated from every sorted fraction and measured by UV absorbance on a Nanodrop 2000c. Overall results and qualifications from the work: The genetic and exposure-history diversity represented was limited by the small number of donors. Pairwise subsampling led to the expectation that sequencing depth would affect the degree of clonotype sharing among donors. Naive subsets generally had larger estimated clonotype richness than memory subsets did. When a handful of donors were compared, the shared fraction of clonotypes was about 5% for naive CD4, roughly 3.4% for naive CD8, roughly 2.5% for memory CD4, and 0.4% for memory CD8. Compared with non-shared clonotypes, the clonotypes found in all four sorted-subset donors had higher generation probabilities. Only blood was sampled, and tissue TCR repertoires likely differ from those in blood. Even with the large sequencing depth, rarefaction of the sorted-subset datasets indicated that sequencing was incomplete.

TCR CDR3 regions were amplified from genomic DNA by multiplex PCR using the deep immunoSEQ assay. Extracted genomic DNA from each cell subset was distributed evenly across all wells of several immunoSEQ 96-well plates, and each plate was treated as a replicate. For sorted subsets, each replicate PCR was loaded with about 0.2 ug genomic DNA, equivalent to 25,000 to 35,000 T cell genomes. The purified libraries were quantified using a Qubit 3.0 fluorometer, sized with a Bioanalyzer 2100, and then quantified again using the KAPA Library Quantification kit. Each immunoSEQ 96-well plate was sequenced on its own single-read 150-cycle Illumina NextSeq 550 flow cell. In the paper's pipeline: The immunoSEQ output contained only junctional sequences without quality scores, so filtering could not match that applied to full-length reads. Sequences were annotated with PyIR, a Python wrapper for IgBLAST v1.9, and V/J genes and CDR3 were assigned using IMGT germline references. Reads were removed for weak V/J assignments (E-value above 1e-6), missing CDR3, stop codons, out-of-frame junctions, or ambiguous translated residues. V3J clonotypes were defined as sequences sharing the same inferred V gene, J gene, and CDR3 amino acid sequence. Percentage overlap between repertoires was computed as shared unique clonotypes divided by the size of the smaller repertoire. Repertoire richness was assessed with RTK rarefaction, the Chao1 estimator, and Recon v2.1 estimates of unobserved clonotypes. Generation probabilities for all TCRbeta clonotypes obtained by the gDNA method from a handful of donors were computed using OLGA. Held by TCRdb, this immuneACCESS table contains in-frame sequences only and omits some clones. Under half of the omission traces to an unresolved V gene where checked; the cause of the rest is unknown. V, J and clone size are taken as reported in that table, and D and trimming were inferred from the DNA itself. Counted in this sample were about 680,000 clones; around 92% of them appeared once. The ten largest clonotypes hold more than 20% of the sample.

With regard to this clone: This clone's antigen is unknown. Base qualities were left out, and no much larger clone turns up one base away.

The CDR3 goes from the cysteine to the phenylalanine over 15 residues. Left in the record is the CDR3 DNA by itself, 45 bases read in frame from the first base. V and J are truncated by 4 bases and 2 bases respectively, leaving an intervening sequence of 15 bases. As encoded in the germline V gene, CDR1 is MDHEN while CDR2 is SYDVKM. Sequenced sample: naive CD8+ T cells sorted from blood. The cell subset or site tag for this specimen amounts to: CD45RA+CCR7+. Recombination joined TRBV28 with TRBJ2-7; TRBD2 could be the D gene, as 5 bases match. This clonotype originated in a man under 40 in good health. The sequenced DNA is TGTGCCAGCAGTTCCCCCCTGAGGGTCGCCTACGAGCAGTACTTC. The translation is CASSSPLRVAYEQYF.